This TCR beta chain was sequenced for a study of metastatic and nonmetastatic thyroid tumors. Study-level information: It was across blood and tumor or nodule tissue from malignant and benign thyroid patients that repertoires were compared.

No treatment of any kind had been given to any patient before thyroid surgery. Whole-study findings and limits: Across blood and tumor, TCR beta diversity in malignant thyroid tumors was reportedly significantly higher than in benign nodules.

The V gene lost 4 bases and the J gene lost 6 bases, with 13 bases spanning the gap. The CDR3 covers 13 residues. Germline CDR1 SGHAT, CDR2 FQNNGV. In the study's own analysis: A distant-metastasis classifier for papillary thyroid cancer was built using CDR3 differences across clinicopathological groups. TCRdb re-clonotyped the PCR reads through MiXCR. The V and J calls and clone size come from TCRdb's table, not from the authors' own analysis. The sample lists approximately 21,000 clones; about a quarter were seen once. On this clone itself: Its specificity is unknown.

The chain employs TRBV11-2 and TRBJ2-7; tentatively, D is TRBD2 (6 bases). Sequencing input: tumor tissue. This clonotype originated in a female donor with papillary thyroid cancer or a benign thyroid nodule (not recorded which). Some clones in this sample may be carry-over from other donors' samples. The CDR3, as DNA: TGTGCCAGCAGCTCATGGGCGGGGAGCGAGCAGTACTTC. This codes for CASSSWAGSEQYF.